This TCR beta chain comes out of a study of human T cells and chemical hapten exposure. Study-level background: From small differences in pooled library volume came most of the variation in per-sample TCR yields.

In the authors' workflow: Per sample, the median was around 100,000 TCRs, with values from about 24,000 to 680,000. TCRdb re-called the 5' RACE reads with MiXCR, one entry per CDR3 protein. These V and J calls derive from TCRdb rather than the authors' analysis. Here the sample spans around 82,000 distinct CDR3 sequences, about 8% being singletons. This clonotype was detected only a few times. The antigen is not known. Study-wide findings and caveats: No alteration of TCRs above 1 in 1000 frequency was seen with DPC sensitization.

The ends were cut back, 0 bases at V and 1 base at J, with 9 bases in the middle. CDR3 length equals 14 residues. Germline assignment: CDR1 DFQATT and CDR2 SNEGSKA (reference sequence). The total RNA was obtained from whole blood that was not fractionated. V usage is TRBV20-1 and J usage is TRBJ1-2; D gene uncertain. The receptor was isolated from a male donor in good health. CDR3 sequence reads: CSARDGHLNYGYTF. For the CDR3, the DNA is TGCAGTGCTAGAGATGGTCACCTTAACTATGGCTACACCTTC.